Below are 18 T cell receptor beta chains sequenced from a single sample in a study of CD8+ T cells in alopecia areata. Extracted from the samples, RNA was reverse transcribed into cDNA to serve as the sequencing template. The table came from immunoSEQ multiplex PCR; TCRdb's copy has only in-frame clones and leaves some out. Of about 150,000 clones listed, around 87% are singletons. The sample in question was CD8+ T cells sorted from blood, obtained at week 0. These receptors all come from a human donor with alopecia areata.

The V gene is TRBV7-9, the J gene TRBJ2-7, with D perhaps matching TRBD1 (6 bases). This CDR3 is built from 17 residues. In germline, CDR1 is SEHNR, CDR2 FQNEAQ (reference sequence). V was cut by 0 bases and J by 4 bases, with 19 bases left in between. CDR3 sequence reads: CASSLAFPTGAPYEQYF. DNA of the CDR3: TGTGCCAGCAGCTTAGCGTTTCCGACAGGTGCTCCATACGAGCAGTACTTC. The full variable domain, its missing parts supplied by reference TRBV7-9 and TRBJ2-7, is DTGVSQNPRHKITKRGQNVTFRCDPISEHNRLYWYRQTLGQGPEFLTYFQNEAQLEKSRLLSDRFSAERPKGSFSTLEIQRTEQGDSAMYLCASSLAFPTGAPYEQYFGPGTRLTVT.

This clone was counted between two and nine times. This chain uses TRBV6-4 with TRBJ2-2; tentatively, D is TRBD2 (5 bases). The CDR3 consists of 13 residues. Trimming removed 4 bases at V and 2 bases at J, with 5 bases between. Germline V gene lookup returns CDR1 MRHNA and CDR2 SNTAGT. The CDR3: CASSGTNTGELFF. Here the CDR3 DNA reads TGTGCCAGCAGTGGGACTAACACCGGGGAGCTGTTTTTT.

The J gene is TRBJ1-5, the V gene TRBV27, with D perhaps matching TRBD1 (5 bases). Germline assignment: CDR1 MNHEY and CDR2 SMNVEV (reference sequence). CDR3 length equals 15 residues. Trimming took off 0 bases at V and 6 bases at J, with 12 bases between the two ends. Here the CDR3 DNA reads TGTGCCAGCAGTTTATCCTCAGGGCATAGTCAGCCCCAGCATTTT. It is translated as CASSLSSGHSQPQHF.

The CDR3 here is CASSARQGFGEKLFF. The CDR3 DNA follows: TGTGCCAGCAGCGCCCGACAGGGTTTCGGTGAAAAACTGTTTTTT. The chain employs TRBV9 and TRBJ1-4; TRBD1 matches at 7 bases. Germline CDR1 and CDR2: SGDLS and YYNGEE. V was clipped by 3 bases and J by 7 bases; unmatched bases: 9. The CDR3 runs 15 residues.

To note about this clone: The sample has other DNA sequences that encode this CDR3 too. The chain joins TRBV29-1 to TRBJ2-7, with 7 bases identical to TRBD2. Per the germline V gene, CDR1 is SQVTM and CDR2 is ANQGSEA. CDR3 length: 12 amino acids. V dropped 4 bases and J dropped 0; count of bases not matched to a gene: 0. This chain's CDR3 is CSVGGSSYEQYF. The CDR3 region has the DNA TGCAGCGTTGGCGGGAGCTCCTACGAGCAGTACTTC.

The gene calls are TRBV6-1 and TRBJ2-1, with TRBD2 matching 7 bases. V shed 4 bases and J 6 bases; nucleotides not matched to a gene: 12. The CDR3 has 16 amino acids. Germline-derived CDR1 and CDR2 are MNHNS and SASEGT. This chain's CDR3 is CASSGGGRANFNEQFF. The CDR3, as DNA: TGTGCCAGCAGTGGAGGTGGGAGGGCCAATTTCAATGAGCAGTTCTTC.

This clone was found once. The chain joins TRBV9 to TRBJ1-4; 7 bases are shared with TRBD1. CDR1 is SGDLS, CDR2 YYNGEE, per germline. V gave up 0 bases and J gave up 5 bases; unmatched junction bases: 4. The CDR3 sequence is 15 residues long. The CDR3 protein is CASSVEGADNEKLFF. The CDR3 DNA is TGTGCCAGCAGCGTAGAGGGGGCGGACAATGAAAAACTGTTTTTT.

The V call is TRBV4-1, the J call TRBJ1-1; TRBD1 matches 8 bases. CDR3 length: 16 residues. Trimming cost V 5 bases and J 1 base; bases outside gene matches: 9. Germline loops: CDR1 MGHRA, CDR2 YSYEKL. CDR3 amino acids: CASSASDRGGNTEAFF. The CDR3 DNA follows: TGCGCCAGCAGCGCCTCAGACAGGGGTGGGAACACTGAAGCTTTCTTT.

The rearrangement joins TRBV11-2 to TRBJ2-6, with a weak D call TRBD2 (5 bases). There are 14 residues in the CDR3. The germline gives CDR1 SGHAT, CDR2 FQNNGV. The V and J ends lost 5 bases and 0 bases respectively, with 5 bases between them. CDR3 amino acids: CASSRGSGANVLTF. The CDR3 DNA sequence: TGTGCCAGCAGCCGGGGCTCTGGGGCCAACGTCCTGACTTTC.

The CDR3 reads CASSYSGGDEAFF. CDR3 DNA sequence: TGTGCCAGCAGTTACTCGGGGGGTGATGAAGCTTTCTTT. The chain has TRBV6-6 and TRBJ1-1; D might be TRBD1 (5 bases). This CDR3 is built from 13 residues. Germline V lookup: CDR1 MNHNY, CDR2 SVGAGI (reference sequence). Trimming cost V 0 bases and J 7 bases, with 9 bases left between them.

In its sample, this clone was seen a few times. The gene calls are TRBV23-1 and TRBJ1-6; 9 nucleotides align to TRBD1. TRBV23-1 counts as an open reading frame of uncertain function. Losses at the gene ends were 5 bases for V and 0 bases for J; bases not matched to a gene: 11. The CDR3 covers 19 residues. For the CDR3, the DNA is TGCGCCAGCAGTAAAACGGGACAGGGAAGGGTCTCCTATAATTCACCCCTCCACTTT. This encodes CASSKTGQGRVSYNSPLHF.

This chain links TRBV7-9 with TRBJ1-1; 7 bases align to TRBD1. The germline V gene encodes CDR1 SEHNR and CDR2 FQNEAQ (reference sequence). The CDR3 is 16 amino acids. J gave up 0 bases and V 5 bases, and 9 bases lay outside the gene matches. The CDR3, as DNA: TGTGCCAGCAGCCATCGACAGGGAGGGATGAACACTGAAGCTTTCTTT. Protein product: CASSHRQGGMNTEAFF.

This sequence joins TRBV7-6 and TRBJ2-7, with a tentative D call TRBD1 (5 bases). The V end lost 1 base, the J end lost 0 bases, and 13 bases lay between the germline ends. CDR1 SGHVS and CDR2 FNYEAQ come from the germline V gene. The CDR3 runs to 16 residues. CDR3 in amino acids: CASSLESDTYSYEQYF. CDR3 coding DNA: TGTGCCAGCAGCTTAGAGTCGGACACCTACTCCTACGAGCAGTACTTC.

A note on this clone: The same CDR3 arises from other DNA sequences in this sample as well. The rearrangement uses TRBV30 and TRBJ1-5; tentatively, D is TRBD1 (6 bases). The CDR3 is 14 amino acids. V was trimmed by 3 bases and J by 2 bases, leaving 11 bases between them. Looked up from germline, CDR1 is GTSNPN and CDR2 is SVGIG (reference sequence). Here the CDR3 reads CAWSPGAGNQPQHF. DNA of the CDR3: TGTGCCTGGAGCCCGGGGGCGGGCAATCAGCCCCAGCATTTT.

CDR3 in amino acids: CASSPEAGGPLGNEQFF. DNA of the CDR3: TGTGCCAGCAGCCCTGAAGCGGGAGGGCCATTGGGCAATGAGCAGTTCTTC. The genes are TRBV7-2 and TRBJ2-1; 10 bases fit TRBD2. The germline V gene encodes CDR1 SGHTA and CDR2 FQGNSA. V shed 5 bases and J 6 bases; nucleotides not matched to a gene: 13. CDR3 size: 17 residues.

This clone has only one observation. CDR3: CASSLEFSKTQYF. In DNA form, the CDR3 reads TGTGCCAGCAGCTTAGAGTTTAGTAAGACCCAGTACTTC. The chain carries TRBV11-2 and TRBJ2-5; D uncertain. Looked up from germline, CDR1 is SGHAT and CDR2 is FQNNGV. The CDR3 is 13 residues long. The ends were cut back, 0 bases at V and 6 bases at J, with 8 bases in the middle.

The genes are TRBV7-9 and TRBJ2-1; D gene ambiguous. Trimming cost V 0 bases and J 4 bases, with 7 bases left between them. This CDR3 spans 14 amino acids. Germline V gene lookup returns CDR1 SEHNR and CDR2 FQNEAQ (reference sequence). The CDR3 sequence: CASSLAGQYNEQFF. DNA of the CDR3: TGTGCCAGCAGCTTAGCTGGGCAGTACAATGAGCAGTTCTTC.

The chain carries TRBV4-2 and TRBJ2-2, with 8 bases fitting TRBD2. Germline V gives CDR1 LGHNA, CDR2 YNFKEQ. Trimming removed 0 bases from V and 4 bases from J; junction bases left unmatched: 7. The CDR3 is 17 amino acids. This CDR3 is CASSQDFGAGATGELFF. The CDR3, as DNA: TGTGCCAGCAGCCAAGATTTTGGAGCGGGAGCCACCGGGGAGCTGTTTTTT.